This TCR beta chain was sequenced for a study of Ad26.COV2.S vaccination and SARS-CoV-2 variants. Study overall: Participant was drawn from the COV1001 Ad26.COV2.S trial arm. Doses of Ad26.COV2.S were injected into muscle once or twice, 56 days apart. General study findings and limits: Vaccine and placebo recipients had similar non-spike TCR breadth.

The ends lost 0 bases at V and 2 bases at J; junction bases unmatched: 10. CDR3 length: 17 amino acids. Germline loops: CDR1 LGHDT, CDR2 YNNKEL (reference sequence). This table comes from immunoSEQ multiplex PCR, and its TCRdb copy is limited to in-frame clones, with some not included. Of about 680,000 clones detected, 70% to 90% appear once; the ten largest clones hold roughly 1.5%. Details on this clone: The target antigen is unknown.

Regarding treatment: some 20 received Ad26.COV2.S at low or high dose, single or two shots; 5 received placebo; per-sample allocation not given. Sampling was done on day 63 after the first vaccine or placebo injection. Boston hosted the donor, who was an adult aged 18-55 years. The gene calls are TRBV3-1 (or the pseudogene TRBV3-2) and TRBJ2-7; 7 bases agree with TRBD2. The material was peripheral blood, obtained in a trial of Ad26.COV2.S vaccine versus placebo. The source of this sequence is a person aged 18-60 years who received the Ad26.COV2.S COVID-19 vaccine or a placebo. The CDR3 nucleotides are TGTGCCAGCAGCCAAGATCCCAGACTAGCCCTACCCTACGAGCAGTACTTC. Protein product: CASSQDPRLALPYEQYF.